The next 2 T cell receptor beta chains were all read from a single sample in a study of blood T cell repertoires in COVID-19. Produced via immunoSEQ multiplex PCR; TCRdb's table is partial and in-frame only. Altogether some 120,000 clones are present, 65% to 90% being singletons, with the ten largest covering approximately 6.6%. Material: peripheral blood. Receptor source: an elderly man with active or convalescent COVID-19.

This chain joins TRBV4-3 and TRBJ2-1, with TRBD1 as a possible D gene (6 bases). The CDR3 contains 15 residues. Germline values: CDR1 LGHNA, CDR2 YSLEER. Deletions cut 4 bases from V and 4 bases from J, with 14 bases between. The CDR3 DNA follows: TGCGCCAGCAGCCTCGGACAGTCACCTTACAATGAGCAGTTCTTC. Translating gives CASSLGQSPYNEQFF.

The genes are TRBV3-1 (or the pseudogene TRBV3-2) and TRBJ1-1; maybe TRBD1 (5 bases). Per germline, CDR1 LGHDT and CDR2 YNNKEL (reference sequence). The CDR3 is 15 amino acids. Trimming removed 0 bases at V and 5 bases at J, with 13 bases between. The CDR3 here is CASSQDAARGTEAFF. In nucleotides, the CDR3 is TGTGCCAGCAGCCAAGATGCGGCCCGGGGGACTGAAGCTTTCTTT.